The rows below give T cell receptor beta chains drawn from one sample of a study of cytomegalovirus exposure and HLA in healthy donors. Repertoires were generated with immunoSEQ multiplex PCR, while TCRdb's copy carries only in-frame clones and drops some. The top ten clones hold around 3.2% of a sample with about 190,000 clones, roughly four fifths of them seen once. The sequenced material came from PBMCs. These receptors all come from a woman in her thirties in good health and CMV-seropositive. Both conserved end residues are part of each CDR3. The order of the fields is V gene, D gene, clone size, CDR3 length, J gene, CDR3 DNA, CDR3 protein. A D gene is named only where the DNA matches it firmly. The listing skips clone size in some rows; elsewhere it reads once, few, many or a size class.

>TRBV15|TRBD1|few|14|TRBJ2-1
TGTGCCACCAGCAGAGAGGGACAGGGCTTTGAGCAGTTCTTC
CATSREGQGFEQFF
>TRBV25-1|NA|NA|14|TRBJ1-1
TGTGCCAGCAGTGTTTACGACAGGTACACTGAAGCTTTCTTT
CASSVYDRYTEAFF
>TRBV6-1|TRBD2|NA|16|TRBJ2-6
TGTGCCAGCAGTGAACTTAGCGGGACGGGGGCCAACGTCCTGACTTTC
CASSELSGTGANVLTF
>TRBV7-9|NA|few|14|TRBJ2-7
TGTTCCAGCAGCTCGAACAGAGGGCTAGACGAGCAGTACTTC
CSSSSNRGLDEQYF
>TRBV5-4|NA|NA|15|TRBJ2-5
TGTGCCAGCAGCCCGAACCTAGGCAGGGAAGAGACCCAGTACTTC
CASSPNLGREETQYF
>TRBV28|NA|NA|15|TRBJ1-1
TGTGCCAGCAGTCCCCCACAGGAAATGAACACTGAAGCTTTCTTT
CASSPPQEMNTEAFF
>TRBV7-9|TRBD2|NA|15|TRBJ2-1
TGTGCCAGCAGCCGACTAGCGGGAGGCTCCAATGAGCAGTTCTTC
CASSRLAGGSNEQFF
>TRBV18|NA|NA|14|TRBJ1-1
TGTGCCAGCTCACCCGGACAGATGAACACTGAAGCTTTCTTT
CASSPGQMNTEAFF
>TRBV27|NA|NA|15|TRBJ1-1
TGTGCCAGCAGTTCTTCTTGGGGAGTGAACACTGAAGCTTTCTTT
CASSSSWGVNTEAFF
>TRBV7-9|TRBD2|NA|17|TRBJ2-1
TGTGCCAGCAGCTTCCGACTAGCGGGAGGCTCGAACAATGAGCAGTTCTTC
CASSFRLAGGSNNEQFF
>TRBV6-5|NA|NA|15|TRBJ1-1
TGTGCCAGCAGACTCGGACTTGGGCCGAACACTGAAGCTTTCTTT
CASRLGLGPNTEAFF
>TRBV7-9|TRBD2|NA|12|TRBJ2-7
TGTGCCAGCAGCTCGGGGGGGGAGGAGCAGTACTTC
CASSSGGEEQYF
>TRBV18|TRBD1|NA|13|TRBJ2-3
TGTGCCAGCTCGGGACAGCCTACAGATACGCAGTATTTT
CASSGQPTDTQYF
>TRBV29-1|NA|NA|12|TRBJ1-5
TGCAGCGTAGCGGACGGAAATCAGCCCCAGCATTTT
CSVADGNQPQHF
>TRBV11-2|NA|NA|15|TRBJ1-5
TGTGCCAGCAGCTTAGCCCTCGGGAGCAATCAGCCCCAGCATTTT
CASSLALGSNQPQHF
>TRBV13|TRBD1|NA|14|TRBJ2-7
TGTGCCAGCAGCCCCAGGGGGCGCCCCCACGAGCAGTACTTC
CASSPRGRPHEQYF
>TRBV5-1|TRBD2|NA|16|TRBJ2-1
TGCGCCAGCAGCACAACTCCAAGCGGGAGGGCGGAGGAGCAGTTCTTC
CASSTTPSGRAEEQFF
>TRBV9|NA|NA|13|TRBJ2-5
TGTGCCAGCAGCGTAGTAGGGGCCGAGACCCAGTACTTC
CASSVVGAETQYF
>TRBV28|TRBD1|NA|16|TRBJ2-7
TGTGCCAGCAGTTTATACCCCCAAGACAGGGTCTACGAGCAGTACTTC
CASSLYPQDRVYEQYF
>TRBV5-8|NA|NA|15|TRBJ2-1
TGTGCCAGCAGTTATCCAAGGCCGCGGGACAATGAGCAGTTCTTC
CASSYPRPRDNEQFF
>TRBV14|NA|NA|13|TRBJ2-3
TGTGCCAGCAGCCCACGGTTCACAGATACGCAGTATTTT
CASSPRFTDTQYF